Below are 9 T cell receptor beta chains sequenced from a single sample in a study of blood T cell repertoires in COVID-19. Measured with immunoSEQ multiplex PCR; TCRdb has only the in-frame clones, and not every one. The table shows around 130,000 clones, with roughly 84% occurring only once. The source material was peripheral blood. The receptors derive from a man in his thirties or forties with COVID-19, enrolled during active disease.

V and J are TRBV5-6 and TRBJ2-7; 8 positions match TRBD1. The CDR3 runs 17 residues. Germline CDR1 is SGHDT and CDR2 is YYEEEE. V shed 0 bases and J 3 bases; nucleotides not matched to a gene: 11. CDR3 residues: CASSLAGQGRSIYEQYF. Written as DNA, the CDR3 is TGTGCCAGCAGCTTGGCCGGACAGGGCCGCTCGATCTACGAGCAGTACTTC.

Only one count was recorded for this clone. This sequence joins TRBV10-3 and TRBJ2-1; TRBD2 is a possible D gene (5 bases). The CDR3 is made up of 18 amino acids. V was shortened by 4 bases and J by 4 bases, with 23 bases between the two germline ends. Looked up from germline, CDR1 is ENHRY and CDR2 is SYGVKD. CDR3 sequence reads: CAISGFSARLHTYNEQFF. CDR3 sequence (DNA): TGTGCCATCAGTGGGTTTAGCGCGAGACTCCATACGTACAATGAGCAGTTCTTC.

The V call is TRBV5-1, the J call TRBJ1-1, with 11 nucleotides matching TRBD1. V was clipped by 0 bases and J by 5 bases; unmatched bases: 9. The CDR3 runs to 17 residues. The germline gives CDR1 SGHRS, CDR2 YFSETQ. CDR3 sequence reads: CASSLEGTGGSGTEAFF. As DNA, the CDR3 is TGCGCCAGCAGCTTGGAGGGGACAGGGGGATCGGGTACTGAAGCTTTCTTT.

The V and J genes are TRBV6-5 and TRBJ2-7; 13 bases are shared with TRBD2. The CDR3 has 15 residues. Trimming took 2 bases from V and 5 from J; bases not matched to a gene: 3. CDR1 is MNHEY and CDR2 is SVGAGI in the germline V gene. The CDR3 region has the DNA TGTGCCAGCAGTTACCCCGGACTAGCGGGAGACGAGCAGTACTTC. It specifies CASSYPGLAGDEQYF.

This rearrangement joins TRBV6-2 or TRBV6-3 to TRBJ1-1; D is unresolved. V lost 2 bases and J 5 bases, leaving 15 bases between the germline ends. The CDR3 runs 15 residues. From germline, CDR1 is MNHEY and CDR2 SVGEGT. This CDR3 reads CASSYPFGGGTEAFF. The CDR3 DNA follows: TGTGCCAGCAGTTACCCTTTTGGAGGAGGGACTGAAGCTTTCTTT.

This clone was found once. The chain employs TRBV5-6 and TRBJ1-3, with 11 bases matching TRBD1. The CDR3 is made up of 18 amino acids. Trimming took 0 bases from V and 4 from J; bases not matched to a gene: 9. The V gene's germline CDR1 is SGHDT and CDR2 YYEEEE. The CDR3 here is CASSLEWTGGLNGNTIYF. CDR3 in DNA: TGTGCCAGCAGCTTGGAGTGGACAGGGGGCTTAAACGGAAACACCATATATTTT.

The genes are TRBV10-1 and TRBJ2-2; 11 nucleotides align to TRBD2. Germline trimming cut 3 bases from V and 7 bases from J; bases unmatched to any gene: 4. The germline CDR1 and CDR2 sequences are WNHNN and SYGVQD (reference sequence). This CDR3 is built from 15 residues. The CDR3 region is CASSDSGRANGELFF. Here the CDR3 DNA reads TGCGCCAGCAGTGATAGCGGGAGGGCAAACGGGGAGCTGTTTTTT.

CDR3 amino acids: CASSFEPDQPQHF. The CDR3 coding sequence is TGTGCCAGCAGTTTTGAGCCTGATCAGCCCCAGCATTTT. The chain has TRBV12-3 or TRBV12-4 and TRBJ1-5; D not certain. The ends were cut back, 3 bases at V and 5 bases at J, with 8 bases in the middle. The CDR3 has 13 residues.

This chain joins TRBV19 and TRBJ2-2; the D gene is possibly TRBD2 (6 bases). This CDR3 comprises 14 residues. V shed 3 bases and J shed 4 bases, with 9 bases lying between them. Germline V lookup: CDR1 LNHDA, CDR2 SQIVND (reference sequence). CDR3 coding DNA: TGTGCCAGTAGTATCGGGGGAGGCACCGGGGAGCTGTTTTTT. As protein: CASSIGGGTGELFF.